The clone carrying this TCR beta chain was seen a single time. The entry originates in a study of blood T cell repertoires in COVID-19. Across the whole study: Whether acute or convalescent, the COVID-19 samples came from the United States, Italy and Spain.

Per the germline V gene, CDR1 is SGDLS and CDR2 is YYNGEE. The length of the CDR3 is 16 residues. Trimming stripped 2 bases from V and 5 bases from J, with 16 bases between. TCRdb's table, derived via immunoSEQ multiplex PCR, lists solely in-frame clones and lacks some. This sample has about half a million clones, with approximately 83% found just once. The sequence was obtained from a human donor in a cohort sampled during active COVID-19. The sequenced sample consisted of peripheral blood. The chain links TRBV9 to TRBJ2-2; perhaps TRBD2 as D (6 bases). The CDR3 DNA reads as TGTGCCAGCAGCGTGGGCGTTGCAGGGAGGACCGGGGAGCTGTTTTTT. This codes for CASSVGVAGRTGELFF.